Listed here are 24 T cell receptor beta chains from one sample, sequenced in a study of T cells in Graves' hyperthyroidism and ophthalmopathy. TCR beta CDR3 region amplification was performed from RNA transcripts. When the TCR CDR3 underwent first-round RT-PCR, the HTBI primer set was used. TCRdb recomputed calls from the multiplex PCR reads with MiXCR, one row per CDR3 protein. The sample lists hundreds of thousands of distinct CDR3 sequences, 17% seen once, with around 17% in the top ten. Sample: blood. The source is a young woman with Graves' ophthalmopathy.

In its sample, this clonotype was seen once. The chain links TRBV10-2 to TRBJ2-7; 7 bases match TRBD1. This CDR3 contains 15 residues. Germline V gene sequence: CDR1 WSHSY, CDR2 SAAADI. Trimming at V came to 2 bases and at J to 2 bases, leaving 6 bases not matched to a gene. CDR3 protein: CASSEPGDRAYEQYF. The CDR3 DNA sequence: TGCGCCAGCAGTGAGCCTGGGGACAGAGCCTACGAGCAGTACTTC.

This clonotype was seen at least ten times. The chain employs TRBV6-1 and TRBJ2-1; D remains ambiguous. The CDR3 totals 18 residues. CDR1 is MNHNS, CDR2 SASEGT, per germline. V lost 1 base and J lost 2, with 18 bases in between. The DNA of the CDR3 is TGTGCCAGCAGTGAAGTAGGAAGCCAAAGGGTAACCTACAATGAGCAGTTCTTC. It yields the protein CASSEVGSQRVTYNEQFF.

This clonotype was detected many times. One junction end does not reproduce the germline sequence, and a read error may be involved. The V and J genes are TRBV5-1 and TRBJ2-1; 13 bases align to TRBD2. Per the germline V gene, CDR1 is SGHRS and CDR2 is YFSETQ. This CDR3 is 15 amino acids long. CDR3 bases: TGTGCCAGCAGCTTGGGACTAGCGGGGAACAATGAGCAGTTCTTC. Translated: CASSLGLAGNNEQFF.

This clonotype was recorded many times. The chain couples TRBV7-9 to TRBJ2-7, with 9 bases aligning to TRBD1. Germline V lookup: CDR1 SEHNR, CDR2 FQNEAQ (reference sequence). The CDR3 extends over 15 amino acids. The ends lost 3 bases at V and 3 bases at J; junction bases unmatched: 6. The CDR3 DNA reads TGTGCCAGCAGCTTTACCGGGACAGGGTACTACGAGCAGTACTTC. It translates to CASSFTGTGYYEQYF. The whole variable domain, remainder taken from reference TRBV7-9 and TRBJ2-7, is DTGVSQNPRHKITKRGQNVTFRCDPISEHNRLYWYRQTLGQGPEFLTYFQNEAQLEKSRLLSDRFSAERPKGSFSTLEIQRTEQGDSAMYLCASSFTGTGYYEQYFGPGTRLTVT.

Regarding this clonotype: Sequence at one end of the junction differs from germline and may be a read error. The rearrangement uses TRBV19 and TRBJ2-1; TRBD2 aligns across 12 bases. Germline loops: CDR1 LNHDA, CDR2 SQIVND (reference sequence). This CDR3 comprises 17 residues. DNA of the CDR3: TGTGCCAGTAATATAGCTAGCGGGGGGGATGAGTACAATGAGCAGTTCTTC. Residues: CASNIASGGDEYNEQFF.

This clonotype was seen repeatedly, ten times or more. This rearrangement joins TRBV5-5 to TRBJ2-7, with TRBD1 identical over 7 bases. CDR1 is SGHKS, CDR2 YYEKEE, per germline (reference sequence). Losses at the gene ends were 2 bases for V and 5 bases for J; bases not matched to a gene: 7. The CDR3 spans 14 residues. The CDR3 protein is CASSFQTGRHEQYF. Here the CDR3 DNA reads TGTGCCAGCAGCTTCCAGACAGGGAGACACGAGCAGTACTTC.

This clonotype was counted ten times or more. The rearrangement uses TRBV10-3 and TRBJ2-7; D remains ambiguous. Trimming removed 11 bases from V and 1 base from J, with 12 bases in between. Germline V gene data show CDR1 as ENHRY and CDR2 as SYGVKD. This CDR3 comprises 12 residues. The CDR3 sequence: CASASPSYEQYF. CDR3 DNA: TGTGCCTCCGCCTCGCCGTCCTACGAGCAGTACTTC.

This clonotype was recorded at least ten times. CDR3 region: CAISEYFYRGGNTEAFF. The CDR3 DNA follows: TGTGCCATCAGTGAGTATTTCTACAGGGGAGGGAACACTGAAGCTTTCTTT. The chain uses TRBV10-3 and TRBJ1-1; 7 bases line up with TRBD1. The CDR3 is made up of 17 amino acids. Looked up from germline, CDR1 is ENHRY and CDR2 is SYGVKD. With 1 base clipped from V and 1 base from J, the junction kept 9 bases outside the gene matches.

V and J are TRBV7-9 and TRBJ2-7; 8 nucleotides match TRBD2. The CDR3 is made up of 14 amino acids. With 8 bases clipped from V and 5 bases from J, the junction kept 11 bases outside the gene matches. In germline, CDR1 is SEHNR, CDR2 FQNEAQ (reference sequence). Here the CDR3 DNA reads TGTGCCAGCCGTCTTGACGGGGGGGCTAACGAGCAGTACTTC. Encoded protein: CASRLDGGANEQYF.

V is TRBV9 and J is TRBJ2-5, with D perhaps given as TRBD1 or TRBD2 (5 bases each). Per the germline V gene, CDR1 is SGDLS and CDR2 is YYNGEE. Trimming shortened V by 3 bases and J by 2 bases, and 11 bases separated the two germline ends. The CDR3 spans 14 residues. The CDR3 sequence is CASSAGKGQETQYF. The DNA for the CDR3 is TGTGCCAGCAGCGCGGGGAAGGGGCAAGAGACCCAGTACTTC.

This clonotype was counted a few times. A clone one base away is much larger, so this may be a read error. The CDR3: CASGGYGTQYF. CDR3 DNA sequence: TGTGCCAGCGGGGGGTACGGTACGCAGTATTTT. J is TRBJ2-3 and V is TRBV2; the D gene is possibly TRBD2 (6 bases). This CDR3 has 11 amino acids. Trimming removed 8 bases at V and 8 bases at J, with 11 bases between. Germline assignment: CDR1 SNHLY and CDR2 FYNNEI.

This clonotype turned up a few times. V and J are TRBV28 and TRBJ2-7; 8 bases are a match to TRBD1. The CDR3 consists of 14 residues. J lost 0 bases, V lost 9 bases, and 7 bases had no gene match. Germline values: CDR1 MDHEN, CDR2 SYDVKM. CDR3 amino acids: CASLGTGLSYEQYF. The CDR3 DNA reads TGTGCCAGTTTAGGGACAGGACTCTCCTACGAGCAGTACTTC.

There are many counts of this clonotype. The chain links TRBV7-3 to TRBJ2-3, with 8 bases fitting TRBD2. Germline V gives CDR1 SGHTA, CDR2 FQGTGA. V shed 2 bases and J 4 bases; nucleotides not matched to a gene: 2. The CDR3 spans 14 residues. This chain's CDR3 is CASSLSGGADTQYF. The CDR3 DNA is TGTGCCAGCAGCTTATCGGGAGGGGCAGATACGCAGTATTTT.

This chain joins TRBV5-1 and TRBJ1-2; maybe TRBD1 (6 bases). Germline lookup yields CDR1 SGHRS and CDR2 YFSETQ. The CDR3 has 11 amino acids. V gave up 7 bases and J gave up 8 bases, with 12 bases separating them. CDR3 coding DNA: TGCGCCAGCGGCAGGGGAAGCGGCTACACCTTC. This sequence encodes CASGRGSGYTF.

At least ten counts were recorded for this clonotype. The gene calls are TRBV20-1 and TRBJ2-7; 9 positions match TRBD1. Germline V gene lookup returns CDR1 DFQATT and CDR2 SNEGSKA (reference sequence). V shed 1 base and J 2 bases; nucleotides not matched to a gene: 6. The CDR3 is made up of 15 amino acids. This CDR3 is CSARVPTGGAYEQYF. In DNA, the CDR3 is TGCAGTGCTAGAGTCCCGACAGGGGGGGCCTACGAGCAGTACTTC.

This clonotype has at least ten counts. V usage is TRBV28 and J usage is TRBJ2-5; D is unclear. Per the germline V gene, CDR1 is MDHEN and CDR2 is SYDVKM. This CDR3 is built from 12 residues. V was trimmed by 3 bases and J by 5 bases, leaving 7 bases between them. The DNA of the CDR3 is TGTGCCAGCAGTTTTTTTAGTGAGACCCAGTACTTC. It translates to CASSFFSETQYF.

There are many counts of this clonotype. V is TRBV10-3 and J is TRBJ2-7, with D uncertain. The CDR3 is 12 residues long. Germline V CDR1 and CDR2: ENHRY, SYGVKD. V dropped 11 bases and J dropped 1 base, with 12 bases sitting between them. CDR3 in DNA: TGTGCCTTCCTTGGCCCGTCCTACGAGCAGTACTTC. It encodes CAFLGPSYEQYF.

The chain uses TRBV6-1 and TRBJ2-5, with D maybe TRBD1 (6 bases). The CDR3 is made up of 14 amino acids. CDR1 and CDR2 from the germline V gene are MNHNS and SASEGT. The V gene lost 5 bases and the J gene lost 4 bases, with 14 bases spanning the gap. The CDR3 sequence: CASSPGQHGETQYF. The CDR3, as DNA: TGTGCCAGCAGTCCCGGACAGCATGGAGAGACCCAGTACTTC.

About this clonotype itself: A single base separates this from a much larger clone, so it may be a read error. The chain uses TRBV7-2 and TRBJ2-7, with D perhaps matching TRBD1 (7 bases). The J call may be incorrect, as the DNA end agrees better with TRBJ2-1. CDR3 length: 14 residues. Germline loops: CDR1 SGHTA, CDR2 FQGNSA. CDR3 amino acids: CASSRQGGSYEQFF. In nucleotides, the CDR3 is TGTGCCAGCAGCCGACAGGGAGGCTCCTACGAGCAGTTCTTC.

Ten or more counts support this clonotype. The CDR3 spells CASSQEQGARKLFF. The DNA of the CDR3 is TGCGCCAGCAGCCAAGAACAGGGGGCTCGAAAACTGTTTTTT. The rearrangement uses TRBV4-1 and TRBJ1-4, with 9 bases matching TRBD1. CDR1 is MGHRA, CDR2 YSYEKL, per germline. J was trimmed by 10 bases and V by 0 bases; bases with no gene match: 3. The CDR3 totals 14 residues.

The sample holds a few counts of this clonotype. The chain links TRBV28 to TRBJ2-7; D gene uncertain. Between the trimmed V and J ends, which lost 3 bases and 5 bases, there was a span of 14 bases. CDR1 is MDHEN and CDR2 is SYDVKM in the germline V gene. The CDR3 consists of 14 residues. In nucleotides, the CDR3 is TGTGCCAGCAGTTTCCGGCTCCGGGCCCACGAGCAGTACTTC. It specifies CASSFRLRAHEQYF.

The chain couples TRBV11-3 to TRBJ2-7; weak D call: TRBD1 (5 bases). V lost 4 bases and J lost 2, with 9 bases in between. This CDR3 is 13 amino acids long. Germline loops: CDR1 SGHNT, CDR2 YENEEA. The CDR3 loop is CASSSGWTYEQYF. The CDR3 bases are TGTGCCAGCAGCTCAGGGTGGACCTACGAGCAGTACTTC.

There are many counts of this clonotype. The rearrangement joins TRBV7-8 to TRBJ1-2; D gene uncertain. Germline CDR1 reads SGHVS; CDR2 reads FQNEAQ. The germline V and J ends were trimmed by 0 bases and 4 bases, with 9 bases remaining between them. This CDR3 comprises 14 residues. The CDR3 loop is CASSLAVGLYGYTF. CDR3 bases: TGTGCCAGCAGCTTAGCGGTTGGGCTCTATGGCTACACCTTC.

This clonotype has just a few counts. The chain employs TRBV6-2 or TRBV6-3 and TRBJ1-5, with D unresolved. V was clipped by 5 bases and J by 0 bases, with 8 bases between them. The CDR3 runs to 14 residues. Per germline, CDR1 MNHEY and CDR2 SVGEGT. The CDR3: CASSHTVSNQPQHF. CDR3 sequence (DNA): TGTGCCAGCAGTCACACGGTTAGCAATCAGCCCCAGCATTTT.